The 21 T cell receptor beta chains presented below share a single source sample, sequenced in a study of T cells in Graves' hyperthyroidism and ophthalmopathy. The TCR beta CDR3 regions underwent amplification using RNA transcripts as the source. The primer set for the first-round RT-PCR of the TCR CDR3 was HTBI. MiXCR, run by TCRdb on the multiplex PCR reads, gives a single entry per CDR3 protein. The data show fewer than 600,000 distinct CDR3 sequences, with around 15% seen just once and 15% to 20% held by the top ten. Sequencing was carried out using blood. The source of these receptors is a woman aged 18-29 years with Graves' hyperthyroidism.

In its sample, this clonotype was seen a few times. Relative to the germline gene, one junction end is altered; a read error may explain this. The chain carries TRBV9 and TRBJ2-1; 7 nucleotides align to TRBD2. Germline V gene data show CDR1 as SGDLS and CDR2 as YYNGEE. The CDR3 consists of 15 residues. CDR3 nucleotides: TGTGCCAACAGCTCTAGCGGAGGGCCTTACAATGAGCAGTTCTTC. Its translation: CANSSSGGPYNEQFF.

This clonotype has at least ten counts. The rearrangement uses TRBV12-3 or TRBV12-4 and TRBJ2-3; D unresolved. The CDR3 spans 12 residues. Trimming took 8 bases from V and 0 from J, leaving 6 bases between them. The CDR3 DNA reads as TGTGCCAGCCACGGGAGCACAGATACGCAGTATTTT. This translates into CASHGSTDTQYF.

There are many counts of this clonotype. This chain uses TRBV6-1 with TRBJ1-2; 11 nucleotides agree with TRBD1. The CDR3 consists of 15 residues. The J segment lost 6 bases and the V segment lost 8 bases, leaving 11 bases of the junction unmatched. Germline V gene lookup returns CDR1 MNHNS and CDR2 SASEGT. CDR3 DNA: TGTGCCAGCTCCGGGACAGGGGGATTCTCGGATGGCTACACCTTC. This encodes CASSGTGGFSDGYTF.

This clonotype was detected ten times or more. The chain is built from TRBV10-3 and TRBJ2-7; 12 nucleotides match TRBD2. Germline-derived CDR1 and CDR2 are ENHRY and SYGVKD. With 10 bases clipped from V and 5 bases from J, the junction kept 15 bases outside the gene matches. This CDR3 spans 16 amino acids. CDR3 sequence: CATQHPGLAGRNEQYF. The CDR3, as DNA: TGTGCCACGCAACACCCCGGACTAGCGGGAAGGAACGAGCAGTACTTC.

This clonotype appeared many times. The V and J genes are TRBV13 and TRBJ2-7, with 10 positions matching TRBD2. The CDR3 is made up of 14 amino acids. The trim removed 1 base at V and 4 bases at J, leaving 1 base unmatched. CDR1 and CDR2 from the germline V gene are PRHDT and FYEKMQ (reference sequence). CDR3 nucleotide sequence: TGTGCCAGCAGCTTAGAAGCGGGAGGGTACGAGCAGTACTTC. Amino acids: CASSLEAGGYEQYF.

The chain is built from TRBV30 and TRBJ1-6; D is unclear. The germline CDR1 and CDR2 sequences are GTSNPN and SVGIG (reference sequence). The CDR3 covers 13 residues. Deletions cut 2 bases from V and 10 bases from J, with 12 bases between. This CDR3 reads CAWSLAARSPLHF. CDR3 coding DNA: TGTGCCTGGAGTTTGGCAGCACGGTCACCCCTCCACTTT.

This clonotype has ten or more counts. This sequence joins TRBV20-1 and TRBJ1-1; D unresolved. The CDR3 covers 13 residues. Germline V gene data show CDR1 as DFQATT and CDR2 as SNEGSKA (reference sequence). Trimming took 4 bases from V and 0 from J, leaving 9 bases between them. Here the CDR3 reads CSAMPTLNTEAFF. In nucleotides, the CDR3 is TGCAGTGCTATGCCTACACTGAACACTGAAGCTTTCTTT.

A few counts support this clonotype. The chain employs TRBV10-1 and TRBJ1-5, with D maybe TRBD1 (6 bases). The CDR3 length is 14 residues. V was clipped by 4 bases and J by 9 bases, with 16 bases between them. Germline V lookup: CDR1 WNHNN, CDR2 SYGVQD (reference sequence). The CDR3 DNA sequence: TGCGCCAGCAGTGTGGGAGACCCCAGGGGGCCCCAGCATTTT. Residues: CASSVGDPRGPQHF.

The chain employs TRBV6-5 and TRBJ1-1, with D possibly TRBD1 on 6 matching bases. The CDR3 covers 15 residues. Looked up from germline, CDR1 is MNHEY and CDR2 is SVGAGI. V lost 2 bases and J lost 5, with 15 bases in between. The CDR3 reads CASSYEARGGTEAFF. The CDR3, as DNA: TGTGCCAGCAGTTACGAAGCCAGGGGAGGTACTGAAGCTTTCTTT.

This clonotype was recorded many times. This sequence joins TRBV20-1 and TRBJ1-2, with D possibly matching TRBD1 (6 bases). Trimming removed 2 bases at V and 7 bases at J, with 20 bases between. The CDR3 is made up of 15 amino acids. The germline V gene has CDR1 DFQATT and CDR2 SNEGSKA (reference sequence). The DNA of the CDR3 is TGCAGTGCTAGACCGGGACACCTACGCTTTGTTGGCTACACCTTC. Its translation is CSARPGHLRFVGYTF.

There are many counts of this clonotype. J is TRBJ2-5 and V is TRBV3-1, with 8 bases fitting TRBD2. J gave up 0 bases and V 3 bases, and 3 bases lay outside the gene matches. The CDR3 totals 15 residues. The germline gives CDR1 LGHDT, CDR2 YNNKEL (reference sequence). CDR3 nucleotides: TGTGCCAGCAGCCAGTCGGGGGGGAACCAAGAGACCCAGTACTTC. It yields the protein CASSQSGGNQETQYF.

The chain uses TRBV30 and TRBJ2-3; a weak D match, TRBD1 (5 bases). Trimming took off 4 bases at V and 3 bases at J, with 17 bases between the two ends. CDR3 length equals 15 residues. Germline CDR1 is GTSNPN and CDR2 is SVGIG (reference sequence). Here the CDR3 reads CAWTGLRDITDTQYF. CDR3 coding DNA: TGTGCCTGGACAGGGCTTAGGGATATAACAGATACGCAGTATTTT.

The chain is built from TRBV3-1 and TRBJ2-3; TRBD2 matches at 12 bases. The V gene's germline CDR1 is LGHDT and CDR2 YNNKEL (reference sequence). The CDR3 is 17 residues long. V shed 2 bases and J 3 bases; nucleotides not matched to a gene: 6. CDR3 loop: CASSQLAGGLGTDTQYF. CDR3 nucleotide sequence: TGTGCCAGCAGCCAACTAGCGGGGGGGCTCGGAACAGATACGCAGTATTTT.

This clonotype came up once. A much larger clone lies a single base off, so this may be a read error. The genes are TRBV12-3 or TRBV12-4 and TRBJ1-1, with unresolved D. CDR3 size: 14 residues. The CDR3 here is CASSWRGLNTGAFF. The CDR3 DNA follows: TGTGCCAGCAGTTGGAGAGGTCTGAACACTGGAGCTTTCTTT.

In its sample, this clonotype was seen many times. The chain links TRBV7-9 to TRBJ2-3, with 13 bases that match TRBD2. The length of the CDR3 is 17 residues. V shed 5 bases, J shed 3 bases, and the junction held 8 bases outside the gene matches. Germline loops: CDR1 SEHNR, CDR2 FQNEAQ (reference sequence). CDR3 coding DNA: TGTGCCAGCAGCCCCCTTCCGGGACTAGCGGGAACAGATACGCAGTATTTT. Its translation: CASSPLPGLAGTDTQYF.

In its sample, this clonotype was seen many times. This chain connects TRBV18 to TRBJ1-2; D not certain. V lost 2 bases and J 3 bases, leaving 4 bases between the germline ends. Germline V gene data show CDR1 as KGHSH and CDR2 as LQKENI. This CDR3 has 12 amino acids. This CDR3 reads CASSPLYYGYTF. The CDR3 region has the DNA TGTGCCAGCTCACCATTGTACTATGGCTACACCTTC. The full variable domain, rest sourced from reference TRBV18 and TRBJ1-2, is NAGVMQNPRHLVRRRGQEARLRCSPMKGHSHVYWYRQLPEEGLKFMVYLQKENIIDESGMPKERFSAEFPKEGPSILRIQQVVRGDSAAYFCASSPLYYGYTFGSGTRLTVV.

This rearrangement joins TRBV6-5 to TRBJ2-3; no definite D call. The CDR3 totals 13 residues. Germline V lookup: CDR1 MNHEY, CDR2 SVGAGI. Between the trimmed V and J ends, which lost 2 bases and 6 bases, there was a span of 9 bases. The CDR3 spells CASSYGLGDTQYF. The DNA for the CDR3 is TGTGCCAGCAGTTACGGGCTCGGGGATACGCAGTATTTT.

This rearrangement joins TRBV2 to TRBJ2-1; 7 bases are a match to TRBD2. The V gene end was trimmed by 7 bases and the J gene end by 5 bases; junction bases not matched to a gene: 14. Germline V gives CDR1 SNHLY, CDR2 FYNNEI. The CDR3 has 16 amino acids. The CDR3 protein is CASIFRGGRRDNEQFF. Here the CDR3 DNA reads TGTGCCAGCATTTTCCGAGGCGGGAGAAGGGACAATGAGCAGTTCTTC.

Ten or more counts support this clonotype. The CDR3 here is CAIKHQDSYNEQFF. CDR3 coding DNA: TGTGCCATCAAGCACCAGGACAGCTACAATGAGCAGTTCTTC. The genes are TRBV10-3 and TRBJ2-1; tentative D call: TRBD1 (6 bases). V was trimmed by 7 bases and J by 3 bases, leaving 13 bases between them. The CDR3 has 14 amino acids. Germline V gene sequence: CDR1 ENHRY, CDR2 SYGVKD.

This clonotype was observed many times. The J gene is TRBJ1-1, the V gene TRBV15; no firm D call. CDR3 size: 15 residues. The V and J ends lost 1 base and 6 bases respectively, with 15 bases between them. Germline V gene sequence: CDR1 LNHNV, CDR2 YYDKDF (reference sequence). CDR3 residues: CATSRGPEGTSEAFF. The DNA of the CDR3 is TGTGCCACCAGCAGAGGCCCCGAGGGCACCTCTGAAGCTTTCTTT.

CDR3 in amino acids: CASSPLAGDRNEQFF. DNA of the CDR3: TGCGCCAGCAGCCCTCTAGCGGGAGATCGCAATGAGCAGTTCTTC. V usage is TRBV4-1 and J usage is TRBJ2-1, with 10 bases fitting TRBD2. The length of the CDR3 is 15 residues. After removal of 4 bases from V and 6 bases from J, the junction contained 6 bases not matched to a gene. Per germline, CDR1 MGHRA and CDR2 YSYEKL.